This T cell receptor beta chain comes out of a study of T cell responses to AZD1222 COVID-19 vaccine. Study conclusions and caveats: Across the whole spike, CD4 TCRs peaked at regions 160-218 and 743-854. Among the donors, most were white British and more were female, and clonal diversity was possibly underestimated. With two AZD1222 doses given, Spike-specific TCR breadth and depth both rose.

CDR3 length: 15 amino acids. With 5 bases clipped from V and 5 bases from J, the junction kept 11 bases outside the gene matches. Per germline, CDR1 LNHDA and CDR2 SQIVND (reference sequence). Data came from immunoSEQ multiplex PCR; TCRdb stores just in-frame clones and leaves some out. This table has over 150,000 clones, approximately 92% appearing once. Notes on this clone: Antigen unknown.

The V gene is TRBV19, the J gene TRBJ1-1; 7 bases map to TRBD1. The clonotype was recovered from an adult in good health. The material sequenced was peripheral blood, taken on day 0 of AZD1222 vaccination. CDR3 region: CASSLQGGGETEAFF. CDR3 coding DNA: TGTGCCAGTAGTCTCCAGGGGGGAGGGGAAACTGAAGCTTTCTTT.